The clone carrying this T cell receptor (beta chain) was picked up one time. The antigen is not known. This entry belongs to a study of OX40 agonist ivuxolimab in advanced cancers. Study-level results: At 0.1 to 3.0 mg/kg and by week 6, CD4+ and CD8+ T cells in the blood had expanded clonally.

Here immunoSEQ multiplex PCR was the method, and the copy in TCRdb shows in-frame clones only, minus some. Here the sample spans approximately 66,000 clones, 86% being singletons. Germline lookup yields CDR1 SGHNT and CDR2 YYREEE (reference sequence). The CDR3 loop spans 14 amino acids. Trimming removed 4 bases from V and 0 bases from J, with 8 bases in between. The J gene is TRBJ2-1, the V gene TRBV5-4; D is uncertain. The starting material was CD4+ or CD8+ T cells sorted from blood, obtained in a trial of the OX40 agonist ivuxolimab. This receptor was taken from an adult with an advanced solid tumor such as melanoma, head and neck, liver or kidney cancer. DNA of the CDR3: TGTGCCAGCAGCGAGATAAACTCCTACAATGAGCAGTTCTTC. Translation gives CASSEINSYNEQFF.